The T cell receptor beta chain described here comes from a study of blood T cell repertoires in COVID-19. Study-level information: Specimens from acute and convalescent COVID-19 originated in the United States, Italy and Spain. In each case, the material was cDNA or gDNA derived from T cells, B-cell-depleted T cells, or PBMCs.

This CDR3 spans 15 amino acids. From germline, CDR1 is SGHKS and CDR2 YYEKEE (reference sequence). Deletions cut 1 base from V and 2 bases from J, with 7 bases between. Per the authors' pipeline: Amplification of reference gene primers was used by the study to estimate nucleated cell counts. Libraries were prepared by immunoSEQ multiplex PCR; TCRdb keeps only in-frame clonotypes and omits some of them. V, J and clone size were drawn from that table, and D and trimming were deduced from the DNA. The top ten hold about 8.1% of the sample, which has roughly 110,000 clones, 84% seen once. V and J are TRBV5-5 and TRBJ2-6; no clear D. The sample comprised peripheral blood. This TCR was recovered from a woman in her 40s with acute or convalescent COVID-19. CDR3: CASSLILAGANVLTF. For the CDR3, the DNA is TGTGCCAGCAGCTTGATTCTAGCTGGGGCCAACGTCCTGACTTTC. The variable domain in full, with the rest retrieved from reference TRBV5-5 and TRBJ2-6, is DAGVTQSPTHLIKTRGQQVTLRCSPISGHKSVSWYQQVLGQGPQFIFQYYEKEERGRGNFPDRFSARQFPNYSSELNVNALLLGDSALYLCASSLILAGANVLTFGAGSRLTVL.